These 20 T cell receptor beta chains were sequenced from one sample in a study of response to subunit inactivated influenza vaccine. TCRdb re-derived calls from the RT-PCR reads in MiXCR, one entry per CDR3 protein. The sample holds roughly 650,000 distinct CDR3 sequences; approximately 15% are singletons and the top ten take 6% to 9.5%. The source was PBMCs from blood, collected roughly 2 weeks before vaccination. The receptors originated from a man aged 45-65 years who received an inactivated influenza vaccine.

The CDR3 sequence is CASGRGQGSTGELFF. The CDR3 bases are TGTGCCAGCGGAAGAGGACAGGGAAGCACCGGGGAGCTGTTTTTT. J is TRBJ2-2 and V is TRBV2; 8 bases are a match to TRBD1. Unmatched junction bases numbered 9, after V lost 8 bases and J lost 4 bases. Germline lookup yields CDR1 SNHLY and CDR2 FYNNEI. CDR3 length equals 15 residues.

The CDR3 loop reads CASSLQGQTYEQYF. The CDR3 DNA is TGCGCCAGCAGCTTACAAGGACAGACCTACGAGCAGTACTTC. The J gene is TRBJ2-7, the V gene TRBV5-1; tentative D call: TRBD1 (6 bases). The CDR3 spans 14 residues. V was clipped by 2 bases and J by 2 bases, with 11 bases between them. CDR1 and CDR2 (germline): SGHRS, YFSETQ.

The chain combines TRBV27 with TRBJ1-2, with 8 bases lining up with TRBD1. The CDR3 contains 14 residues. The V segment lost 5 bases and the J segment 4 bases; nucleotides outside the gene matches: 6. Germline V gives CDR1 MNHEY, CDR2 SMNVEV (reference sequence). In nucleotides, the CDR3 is TGTGCCAGCAGTGGACAGGGAGGATCCTATGGCTACACCTTC. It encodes CASSGQGGSYGYTF.

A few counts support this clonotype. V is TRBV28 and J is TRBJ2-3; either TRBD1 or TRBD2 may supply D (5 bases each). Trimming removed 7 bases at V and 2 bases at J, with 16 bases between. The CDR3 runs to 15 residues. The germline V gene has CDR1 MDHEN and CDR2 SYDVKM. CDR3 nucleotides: TGTGCCAGCAATACCGGGACGGACTTCACAGATACGCAGTATTTT. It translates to CASNTGTDFTDTQYF.

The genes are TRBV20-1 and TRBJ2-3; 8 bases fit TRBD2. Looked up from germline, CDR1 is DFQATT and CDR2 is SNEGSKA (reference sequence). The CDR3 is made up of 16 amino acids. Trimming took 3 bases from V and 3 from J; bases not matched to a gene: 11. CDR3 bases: TGCAGTGCTAGTGAAAAGCGGGAGTTTCTAACAGATACGCAGTATTTT. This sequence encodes CSASEKREFLTDTQYF.

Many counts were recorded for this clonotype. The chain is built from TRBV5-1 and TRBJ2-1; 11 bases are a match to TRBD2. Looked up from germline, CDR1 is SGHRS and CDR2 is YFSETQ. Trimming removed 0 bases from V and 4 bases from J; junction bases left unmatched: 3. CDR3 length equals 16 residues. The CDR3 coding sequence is TGCGCCAGCAGCTTGGATACTAGCGGGGGTTACAATGAGCAGTTCTTC. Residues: CASSLDTSGGYNEQFF.

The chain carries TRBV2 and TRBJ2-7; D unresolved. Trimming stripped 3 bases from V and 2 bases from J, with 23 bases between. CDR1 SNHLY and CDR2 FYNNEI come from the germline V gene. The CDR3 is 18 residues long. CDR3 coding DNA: TGTGCCAGCAGTGATGCCCCTGGTATTACGCAACCCCCCTACGAGCAGTACTTC. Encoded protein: CASSDAPGITQPPYEQYF.

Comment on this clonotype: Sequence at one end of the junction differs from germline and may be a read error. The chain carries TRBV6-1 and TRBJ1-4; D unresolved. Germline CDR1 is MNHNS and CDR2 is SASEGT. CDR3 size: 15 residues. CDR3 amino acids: CDSSEGGRTNEKLFF. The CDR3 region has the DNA TGTGACAGCAGTGAAGGTGGCAGAACTAATGAAAAACTGTTTTTT.

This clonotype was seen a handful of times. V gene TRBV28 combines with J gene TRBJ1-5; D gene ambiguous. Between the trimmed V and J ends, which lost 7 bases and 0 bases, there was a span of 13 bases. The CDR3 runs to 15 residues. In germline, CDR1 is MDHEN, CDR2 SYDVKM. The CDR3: CASIIMGGSNQPQHF. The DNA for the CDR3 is TGTGCCAGCATCATAATGGGAGGTAGCAATCAGCCCCAGCATTTT.

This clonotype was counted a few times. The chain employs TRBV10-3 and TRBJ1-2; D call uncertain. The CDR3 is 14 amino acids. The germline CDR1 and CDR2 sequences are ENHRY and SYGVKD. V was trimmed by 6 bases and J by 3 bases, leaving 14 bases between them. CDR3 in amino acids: CAIRGVAPDYGYTF. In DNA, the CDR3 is TGTGCCATCAGGGGAGTCGCGCCGGACTATGGCTACACCTTC.

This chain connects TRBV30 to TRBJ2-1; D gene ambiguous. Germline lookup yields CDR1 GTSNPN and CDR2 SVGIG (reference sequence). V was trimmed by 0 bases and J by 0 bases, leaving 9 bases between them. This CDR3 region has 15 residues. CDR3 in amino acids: CAWSVGASSYNEQFF. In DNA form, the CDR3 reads TGTGCCTGGAGTGTTGGCGCAAGCTCCTACAATGAGCAGTTCTTC. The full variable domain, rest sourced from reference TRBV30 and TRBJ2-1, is SQTIHQWPATLVQPVGSPLSLECTVEGTSNPNLYWYRQAAGRGLQLLFYSVGIGQISSEVPQNLSASRPQDRQFILSSKKLLLSDSGFYLCAWSVGASSYNEQFFGPGTRLTVL.

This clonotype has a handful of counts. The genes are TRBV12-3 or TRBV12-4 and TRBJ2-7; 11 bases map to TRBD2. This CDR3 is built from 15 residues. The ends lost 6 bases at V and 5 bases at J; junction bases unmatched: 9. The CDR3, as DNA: TGTGCCAGCAGCCCTCGGACTAGCGGGTACGACGAGCAGTACTTC. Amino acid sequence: CASSPRTSGYDEQYF.

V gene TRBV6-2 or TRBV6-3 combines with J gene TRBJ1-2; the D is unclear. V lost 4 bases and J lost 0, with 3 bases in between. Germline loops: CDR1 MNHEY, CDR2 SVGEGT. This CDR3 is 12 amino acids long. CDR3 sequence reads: CASSSPNYGYTF. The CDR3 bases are TGTGCCAGCAGTTCACCTAACTATGGCTACACCTTC.

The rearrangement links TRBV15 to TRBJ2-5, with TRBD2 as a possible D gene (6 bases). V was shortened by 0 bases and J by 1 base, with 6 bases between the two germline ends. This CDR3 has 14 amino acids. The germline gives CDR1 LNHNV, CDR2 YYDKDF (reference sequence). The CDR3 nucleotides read TGTGCCACCAGCAGAGATAGCGGCCAAGAGACCCAGTACTTC. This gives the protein CATSRDSGQETQYF. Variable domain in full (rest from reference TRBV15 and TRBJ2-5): DAMVIQNPRYQVTQFGKPVTLSCSQTLNHNVMYWYQQKSSQAPKLLFHYYDKDFNNEADTPDNFQSRRPNTSFCFLDIRSPGLGDTAMYLCATSRDSGQETQYFGPGTRLLVL.

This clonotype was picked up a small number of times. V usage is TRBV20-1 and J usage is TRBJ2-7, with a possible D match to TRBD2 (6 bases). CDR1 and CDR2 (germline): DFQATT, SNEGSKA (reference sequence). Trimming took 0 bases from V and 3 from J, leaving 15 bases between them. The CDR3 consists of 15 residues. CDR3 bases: TGCAGTGCTAGAGAAAGCGGGCCGGGTCGCTACGAGCAGTACTTC. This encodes CSARESGPGRYEQYF.

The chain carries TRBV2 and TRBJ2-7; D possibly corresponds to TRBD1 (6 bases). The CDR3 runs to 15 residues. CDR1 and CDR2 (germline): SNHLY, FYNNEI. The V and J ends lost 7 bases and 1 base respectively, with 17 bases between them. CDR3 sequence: CASTRPGAPSYEQYF. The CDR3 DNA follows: TGTGCCAGCACGCGCCCAGGGGCGCCATCCTACGAGCAGTACTTC.

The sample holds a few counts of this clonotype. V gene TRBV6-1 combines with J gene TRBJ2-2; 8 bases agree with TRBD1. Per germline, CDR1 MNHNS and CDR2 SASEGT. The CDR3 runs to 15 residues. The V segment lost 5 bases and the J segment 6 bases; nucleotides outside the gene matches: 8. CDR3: CASSTQGGNAGELFF. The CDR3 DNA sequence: TGTGCCAGCAGTACACAGGGGGGAAACGCCGGGGAGCTGTTTTTT.

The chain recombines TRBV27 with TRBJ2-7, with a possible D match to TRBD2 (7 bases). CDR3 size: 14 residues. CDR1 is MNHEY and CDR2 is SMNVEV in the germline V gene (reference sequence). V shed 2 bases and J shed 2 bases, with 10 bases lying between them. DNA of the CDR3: TGTGCCAGCAGTTTAAAGGGGGGGCCCTACGAGCAGTACTTC. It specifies CASSLKGGPYEQYF.

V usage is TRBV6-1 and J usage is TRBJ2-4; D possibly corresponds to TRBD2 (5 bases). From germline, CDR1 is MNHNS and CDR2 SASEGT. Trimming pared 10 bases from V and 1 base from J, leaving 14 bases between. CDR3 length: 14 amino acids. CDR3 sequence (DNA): TGTGCCACCGAGATCGGGGAGGCCAAAAACATTCAGTACTTC. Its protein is CATEIGEAKNIQYF.

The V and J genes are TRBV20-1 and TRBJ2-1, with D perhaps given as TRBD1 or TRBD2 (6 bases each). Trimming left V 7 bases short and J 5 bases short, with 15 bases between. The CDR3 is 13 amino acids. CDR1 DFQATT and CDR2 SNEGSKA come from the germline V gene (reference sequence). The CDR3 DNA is TGCAGTGGGGTGAGGGGGGCGGACAATGAGCAGTTCTTC. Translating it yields CSGVRGADNEQFF.